The clone carrying this TCR beta chain was counted a few times. The antigen remains unidentified. These data are taken from a study of T cell responses to AZD1222 COVID-19 vaccine. Study outcomes and limitations: Clonal diversity was possibly underestimated; the donors were predominantly white British and more often female. Two AZD1222 doses significantly raised spike-specific TCR breadth and depth over controls.

Second doses at about 4 or about 12 weeks were pooled. The V and J ends lost 2 bases and 4 bases respectively, with 12 bases between them. Germline V gives CDR1 SEHNR, CDR2 FQNEAQ (reference sequence). This CDR3 has 15 residues. The data were produced by immunoSEQ multiplex PCR, yet TCRdb's version contains in-frame clones alone and is incomplete. The repertoire holds 86,000 or so clones, about nine tenths seen once, with 9.5% to 13% in the top ten. This rearrangement joins TRBV7-9 to TRBJ1-5, with TRBD1 as a possible D gene (5 bases). This specimen consisted of peripheral blood, obtained 28 days after the second AZD1222 dose. The sequence was collected from an adult who received the AZD1222 COVID-19 vaccine. In DNA form, the CDR3 reads TGTGCCAGCAGCTTATGGGTGGGGGAGAATCAGCCCCAGCATTTT. Its translation: CASSLWVGENQPQHF.